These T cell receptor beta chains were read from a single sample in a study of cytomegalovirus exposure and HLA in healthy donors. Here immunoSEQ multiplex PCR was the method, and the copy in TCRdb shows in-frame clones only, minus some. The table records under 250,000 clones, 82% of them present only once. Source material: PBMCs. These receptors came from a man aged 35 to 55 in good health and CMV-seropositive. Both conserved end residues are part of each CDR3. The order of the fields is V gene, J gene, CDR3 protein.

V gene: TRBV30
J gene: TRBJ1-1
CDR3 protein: CAWIPGGVTEAFF

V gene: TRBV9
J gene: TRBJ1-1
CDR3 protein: CASSVVSTTEAFF

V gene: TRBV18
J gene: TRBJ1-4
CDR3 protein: CASSPDTEKLFF

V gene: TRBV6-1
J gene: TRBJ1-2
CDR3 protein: CASSEPGHRGLDYGYTF

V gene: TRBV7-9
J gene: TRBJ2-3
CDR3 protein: CASRRDSTGSDTQYF

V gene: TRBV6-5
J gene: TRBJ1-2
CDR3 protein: CASSYSRTGGGYGYTF

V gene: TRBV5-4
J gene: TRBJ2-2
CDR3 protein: CASSPHTTGTGELFF

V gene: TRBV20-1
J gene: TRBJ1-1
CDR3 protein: CSARTYTEAFF

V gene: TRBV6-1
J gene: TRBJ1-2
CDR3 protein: CASSEIGDIGLSNYGYTF

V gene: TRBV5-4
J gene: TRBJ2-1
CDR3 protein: CASSLAPGSGSSKDEQFF

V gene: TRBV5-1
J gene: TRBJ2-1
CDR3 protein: CASSGGIGGYNEQFF

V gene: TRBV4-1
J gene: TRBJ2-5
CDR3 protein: CASSQGWTDREIQYF

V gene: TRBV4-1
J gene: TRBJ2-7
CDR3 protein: CASSQVGGETYEQYF

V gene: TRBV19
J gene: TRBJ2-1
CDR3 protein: CASSFDNYNEQFF

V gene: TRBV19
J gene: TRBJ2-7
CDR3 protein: CATSTAGISYEQYF

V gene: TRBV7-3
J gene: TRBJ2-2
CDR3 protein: CASSLGLAGGPGGELFF

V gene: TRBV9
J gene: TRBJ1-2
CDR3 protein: CASSPEGAALYGYTF

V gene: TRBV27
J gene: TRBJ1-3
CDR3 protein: CASSATRKTGNTIYF

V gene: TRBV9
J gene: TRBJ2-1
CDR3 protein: CASSRTSDLSSSSYNEQFF

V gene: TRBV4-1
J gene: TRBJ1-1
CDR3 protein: CASSPPGGGQWSTEAFF

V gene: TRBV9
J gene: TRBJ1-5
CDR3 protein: CASSVGQVNSPQHF

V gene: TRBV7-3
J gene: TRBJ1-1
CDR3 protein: CASSLMGRVSENTEAFF

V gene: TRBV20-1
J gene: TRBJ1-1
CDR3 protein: CSARGGTEAFF

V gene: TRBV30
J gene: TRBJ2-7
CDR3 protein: CAWRSAGGGAYEQYF

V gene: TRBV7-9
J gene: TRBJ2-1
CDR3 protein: CASSFTSGSNEQFF

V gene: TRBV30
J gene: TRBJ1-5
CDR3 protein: CAWSVARANQPQHF

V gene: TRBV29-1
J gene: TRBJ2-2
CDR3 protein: CSVLAAGGPGTGELFF

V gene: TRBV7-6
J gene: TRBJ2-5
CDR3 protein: CASSEVRDETQYF

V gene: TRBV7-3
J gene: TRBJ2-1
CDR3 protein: CASSPGLAGPLSYNEQFF

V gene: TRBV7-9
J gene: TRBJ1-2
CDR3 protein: CASSLGGGDYGYTF

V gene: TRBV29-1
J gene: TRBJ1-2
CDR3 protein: CSVLLTGLANYGYTF

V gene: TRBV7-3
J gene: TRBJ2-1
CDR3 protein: CASSVRVSSGTSNEQFF

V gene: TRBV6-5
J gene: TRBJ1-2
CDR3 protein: CASSYLTGWVF

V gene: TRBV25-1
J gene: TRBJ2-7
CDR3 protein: CASSEVGQLYEQYF

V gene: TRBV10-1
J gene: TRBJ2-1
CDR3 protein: CASSESRLAGYNEQFF

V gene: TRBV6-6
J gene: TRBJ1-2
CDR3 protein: CASSRRDRDGYGYTF

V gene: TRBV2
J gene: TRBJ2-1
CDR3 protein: CASSDQREGQAEQFF

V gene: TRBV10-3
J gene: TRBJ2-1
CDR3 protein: CAISEREGSYNEQFF

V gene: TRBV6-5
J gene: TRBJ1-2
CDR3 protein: CATRDTLNYGYTF

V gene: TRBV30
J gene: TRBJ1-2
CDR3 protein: CAWSSPDRGGYGYTF

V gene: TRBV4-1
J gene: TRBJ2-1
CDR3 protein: CASSQGGGLDNEQFF

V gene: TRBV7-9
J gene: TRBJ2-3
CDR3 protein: CASSPPTGGSTDTQYF

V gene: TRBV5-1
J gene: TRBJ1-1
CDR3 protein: CASSRLGGTTEAFF

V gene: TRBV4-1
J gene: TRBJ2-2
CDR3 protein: CASSKTDSNTGELFF

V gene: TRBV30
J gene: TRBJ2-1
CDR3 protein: CAWSDGGLYNEQFF

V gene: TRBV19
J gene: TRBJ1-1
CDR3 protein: CASSGVDSSNTEAFF

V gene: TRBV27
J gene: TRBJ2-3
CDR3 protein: CASSLSTGGSPDTQYF

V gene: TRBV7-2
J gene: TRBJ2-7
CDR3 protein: CASSSRADYEQYF

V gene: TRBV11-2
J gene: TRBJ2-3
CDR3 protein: CASSLDIGRGAGTDTQYF

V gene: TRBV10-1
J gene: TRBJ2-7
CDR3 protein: CASSGRGRNEQYF

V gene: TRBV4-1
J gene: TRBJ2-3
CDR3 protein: CASSQDGTSSDTQYF

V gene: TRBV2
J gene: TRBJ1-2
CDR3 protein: CASSDLPSGLGGYTF

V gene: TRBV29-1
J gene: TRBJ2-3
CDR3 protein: CSVEHSSDTQYF

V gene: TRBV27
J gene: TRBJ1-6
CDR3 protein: CASSPRQGYNSPLHF